This T cell receptor beta chain was identified in a study of CD8 T cells in Susac syndrome. This clonotype was picked up one time. TCR beta was sequenced from blood CD8+ and CD4+ T cells. It was negative isolation that provided the CD8+ and CD4+ T cells, whereas TEMRA cells were enriched by FACS. RNA, at about 0.5 to 1 ug, was reverse transcribed with random hexamers. TCRdb called the immunoSEQ multiplex PCR reads again in MiXCR, with one record for every CDR3 protein. Of around 160,000 distinct CDR3 sequences in the sample, approximately 92% are singletons; the top ten hold roughly 0.13%. The sequencing sample was made of CD4+ T cells from PBMCs. The TCR originated in a human donor in good health.

The CDR3 bases are TGTGCCAGCAGCGGGGGGTATAGGGGTAATTCACCCCTCCACTTT. It yields the protein CASSGGYRGNSPLHF. V usage is TRBV13 and J usage is TRBJ1-6, with a possible D match to TRBD1 (5 bases). The CDR3 sequence is 15 residues long. The V end lost 5 bases, the J end lost 6 bases, and 14 bases lay between the germline ends. Germline loops: CDR1 PRHDT, CDR2 FYEKMQ (reference sequence). The full variable domain, its missing parts supplied by reference TRBV13 and TRBJ1-6, is AAGVIQSPRHLIKEKRETATLKCYPIPRHDTVYWYQQGPGQDPQFLISFYEKMQSDKGSIPDRFSAQQFSDYHSELNMSSLELGDSALYFCASSGGYRGNSPLHFGNGTRLTVT.